The T cell receptor beta chain under discussion was sequenced for a study of cytomegalovirus exposure and HLA in healthy donors. The CDR3 has 14 amino acids. Germline V CDR1 and CDR2: SGHRS, YFSETQ. V shed 0 bases and J shed 4 bases, with 10 bases lying between them. The PCR ran on 60 Vbeta and 13 Jbeta primers. Assay: immunoSEQ multiplex PCR; the TCRdb copy retains only in-frame clones and omits some. The sample shows some 130,000 clones, 79% of them seen only once. This clone was detected only a few times. The antigen is undetermined. Findings and caveats of the study: At a 0.05 false discovery rate, a later analysis found roughly 17,000 TCR beta sequences to be associated with HLA alleles.

Sequences were obtained from PBMCs. The rearrangement joins TRBV5-1 to TRBJ1-1; D is unresolved. This clonotype originated in a man between 18 and 29 years old in good health and CMV-seronegative. The chain's CDR3 is CASSLESTVTEAFF. The CDR3 DNA sequence: TGCGCCAGCAGCTTGGAGTCCACGGTCACTGAAGCTTTCTTT.